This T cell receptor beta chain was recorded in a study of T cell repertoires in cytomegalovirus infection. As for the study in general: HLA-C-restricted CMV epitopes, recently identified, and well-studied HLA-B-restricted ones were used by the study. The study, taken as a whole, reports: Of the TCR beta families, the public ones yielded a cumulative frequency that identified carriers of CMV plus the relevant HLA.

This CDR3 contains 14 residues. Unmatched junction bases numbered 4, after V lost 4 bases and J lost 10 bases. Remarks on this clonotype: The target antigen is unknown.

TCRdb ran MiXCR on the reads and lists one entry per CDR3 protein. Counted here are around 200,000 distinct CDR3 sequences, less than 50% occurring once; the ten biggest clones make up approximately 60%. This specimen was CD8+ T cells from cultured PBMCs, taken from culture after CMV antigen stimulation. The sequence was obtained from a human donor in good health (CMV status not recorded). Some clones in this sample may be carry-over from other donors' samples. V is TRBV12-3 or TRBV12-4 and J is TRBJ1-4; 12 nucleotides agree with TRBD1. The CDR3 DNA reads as TGTGCCAGCAGTTGGGGACAGGGGGCCGGAAAACTGTTTTTT. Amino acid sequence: CASSWGQGAGKLFF.